A single sample gave rise to the 32 T cell receptor beta chains below, sequenced in a study of cytomegalovirus exposure and HLA in healthy donors. Primers for the PCR totalled 60 Vbeta and 13 Jbeta. TCRdb's copy holds only in-frame clones and misses some; the assay was immunoSEQ multiplex PCR. The table has approximately 77,000 clones, about three quarters seen once. The specimen sequenced was PBMCs. These receptors came from a male donor in good health and CMV-seropositive.

The J gene is TRBJ2-7, the V gene TRBV4-2; D may be TRBD2 (5 bases). CDR1 LGHNA and CDR2 YNFKEQ come from the germline V gene. V was pared by 0 bases and J by 2 bases, with 11 bases between. This CDR3 has 15 residues. Written as DNA, the CDR3 is TGTGCCAGCAGCCAAGATCGAGGGTTCCCCTACGAGCAGTACTTC. Protein sequence: CASSQDRGFPYEQYF.

The V gene is TRBV27, the J gene TRBJ2-1; 8 bases line up with TRBD1. The CDR3 has 15 amino acids. Germline V gene sequence: CDR1 MNHEY, CDR2 SMNVEV (reference sequence). V shed 6 bases, J shed 3 bases, and the junction held 7 bases outside the gene matches. This CDR3 reads CASRPDRGGYNEQFF. The CDR3 nucleotides are TGTGCCAGCAGACCCGACAGGGGTGGCTACAATGAGCAGTTCTTC.

J is TRBJ2-7 and V is TRBV5-5; a possible D gene is TRBD1 (6 bases). The CDR3 spans 15 residues. Germline values: CDR1 SGHKS, CDR2 YYEKEE (reference sequence). Trimming took off 4 bases at V and 0 bases at J, with 14 bases between the two ends. CDR3 DNA: TGTGCCAGCAGCGGCAGGGACATGAGCTCCTACGAGCAGTACTTC. Translated, it gives CASSGRDMSSYEQYF.

This chain uses TRBV4-1 with TRBJ2-1, with a possible D match to TRBD1 (6 bases). V gave up 6 bases and J gave up 2 bases, with 14 bases separating them. This CDR3 is built from 15 residues. CDR1 is MGHRA and CDR2 is YSYEKL in the germline V gene. The chain's CDR3 is CASSFRGLPYNEQFF. The CDR3 DNA sequence: TGCGCCAGCAGTTTCAGGGGCCTTCCCTACAATGAGCAGTTCTTC.

The V call is TRBV6-6, the J call TRBJ1-1; the D is unclear. CDR1 and CDR2 (germline): MNHNY, SVGAGI (reference sequence). V lost 0 bases to trimming and J lost 4 bases, with 6 bases between them. This CDR3 has 13 residues. CDR3 region: CASSYSAGTEAFF. The CDR3 bases are TGTGCCAGCAGTTACTCCGCAGGCACTGAAGCTTTCTTT.

The chain links TRBV28 to TRBJ1-2; D gene ambiguous. CDR3 length: 13 amino acids. Trimming removed 3 bases from V and 4 bases from J, with 9 bases in between. Germline V CDR1 and CDR2: MDHEN, SYDVKM. CDR3 amino acids: CASSFSTGYGYTF. Here the CDR3 DNA reads TGTGCCAGCAGTTTTAGTACCGGCTATGGCTACACCTTC.

The gene calls are TRBV2 and TRBJ1-6; perhaps TRBD1 as D (6 bases). This CDR3 contains 15 residues. The V end was cut by 7 bases, the J end by 6 bases, with 16 bases between. CDR1 and CDR2 from the germline V gene are SNHLY and FYNNEI. The DNA for the CDR3 is TGTGCCAGCAATCGCGGGGGGCATGCTAATTCACCCCTCCACTTT. This gives the protein CASNRGGHANSPLHF.

V and J are TRBV20-1 and TRBJ2-5; unclear D gene. Trimming left V 6 bases short and J 4 bases short, with 9 bases between. Germline loops: CDR1 DFQATT, CDR2 SNEGSKA (reference sequence). The CDR3 is made up of 11 amino acids. The CDR3 spells CSATPGETQYF. CDR3 nucleotides: TGCAGTGCCACCCCAGGAGAGACCCAGTACTTC.

V usage is TRBV19 and J usage is TRBJ2-4, with TRBD1 as a possible D gene (5 bases). From germline, CDR1 is LNHDA and CDR2 SQIVND (reference sequence). V lost 1 base to trimming and J lost 0 bases, with 7 bases between them. The CDR3 runs to 15 residues. The chain's CDR3 is CASSIGQLAKNIQYF. The CDR3 region has the DNA TGTGCCAGTAGTATAGGACAGCTAGCCAAAAACATTCAGTACTTC.

The rearrangement links TRBV19 to TRBJ2-1, with 9 bases aligning to TRBD2. This CDR3 comprises 13 residues. Trimming at V came to 8 bases and at J to 4 bases, leaving 3 bases not matched to a gene. Germline-derived CDR1 and CDR2 are LNHDA and SQIVND (reference sequence). Here the CDR3 reads CASGLANYNEQFF. The CDR3 DNA sequence: TGTGCCAGTGGACTAGCGAATTACAATGAGCAGTTCTTC.

The chain couples TRBV7-8 to TRBJ2-7; 7 positions agree with TRBD1. Germline trimming cut 4 bases from V and 1 base from J; bases unmatched to any gene: 4. The CDR3 is 14 amino acids. Per the germline V gene, CDR1 is SGHVS and CDR2 is FQNEAQ. The CDR3 DNA is TGTGCCAGCAGCTGGGGACAGTCTTCCTACGAGCAGTACTTC. Translating gives CASSWGQSSYEQYF.

This clone was picked up a small number of times. This chain connects TRBV6-1 to TRBJ1-2; TRBD1 matches 7 bases. CDR3 length: 16 residues. In germline, CDR1 is MNHNS, CDR2 SASEGT. Unmatched junction bases numbered 4, after V lost 0 bases and J lost 0 bases. CDR3: CASSEAAGQPNYGYTF. The CDR3 DNA is TGTGCCAGCAGTGAAGCGGCGGGACAGCCTAACTATGGCTACACCTTC.

The genes are TRBV2 and TRBJ1-2, with TRBD1 identical over 8 bases. V dropped 4 bases and J dropped 5; count of bases not matched to a gene: 3. The CDR3 has 13 residues. Germline V CDR1 and CDR2: SNHLY, FYNNEI. In DNA, the CDR3 is TGTGCCAGCAGTGTCGACAGGGGTTATGGCTACACCTTC. It is translated as CASSVDRGYGYTF.

This clone was detected a few times. The sample holds other DNA sequences that translate to the same CDR3. The chain links TRBV5-1 to TRBJ2-7, with 12 bases that match TRBD2. Germline V gives CDR1 SGHRS, CDR2 YFSETQ. This CDR3 is built from 15 residues. The J segment lost 1 base and the V segment lost 4 bases, leaving 3 bases of the junction unmatched. CDR3 protein: CASSPTSGGSYEQYF. Written as DNA, the CDR3 is TGCGCCAGCAGCCCGACTAGCGGGGGATCCTACGAGCAGTACTTC.

The CDR3: CASSLITTRAQETQYF. The CDR3 DNA follows: TGTGCCAGCAGCTTGATTACGACTAGGGCCCAAGAGACCCAGTACTTC. The gene calls are TRBV5-6 and TRBJ2-5; TRBD2 is a possible D gene (6 bases). The CDR3 totals 16 residues. V gave up 1 base and J gave up 1 base, with 14 bases separating them. CDR1 SGHDT and CDR2 YYEEEE come from the germline V gene.

The gene calls are TRBV11-2 and TRBJ2-7; 10 bases are shared with TRBD1. From germline, CDR1 is SGHAT and CDR2 FQNNGV. The CDR3 length is 17 residues. The J segment lost 2 bases and the V segment lost 5 bases, leaving 12 bases of the junction unmatched. CDR3: CASSPRTGGTLPYEQYF. In nucleotides, the CDR3 is TGTGCCAGCAGCCCCCGGACAGGGGGTACCCTCCCCTACGAGCAGTACTTC.

This clone was recorded once. V gene TRBV5-6 combines with J gene TRBJ2-7, with TRBD2 as a possible D gene (5 bases). The germline V gene has CDR1 SGHDT and CDR2 YYEEEE. Trimming removed 5 bases from V and 6 bases from J, with 21 bases in between. The length of the CDR3 is 15 residues. Written as DNA, the CDR3 is TGTGCCAGCAGTACGGGGTGGCGCAGCACGTCCGAGCAGTACTTC. Protein sequence: CASSTGWRSTSEQYF. Using reference TRBV5-6 and TRBJ2-7 for the parts outside the CDR3, the full variable domain is DAGVTQSPTHLIKTRGQQVTLRCSPKSGHDTVSWYQQALGQGPQFIFQYYEEEERQRGNFPDRFSGHQFPNYSSELNVNALLLGDSALYLCASSTGWRSTSEQYFGPGTRLTVT.

The V gene is TRBV19, the J gene TRBJ2-5; tentatively, D is TRBD1 (5 bases). V was trimmed by 1 base and J by 11 bases, leaving 29 bases between them. This CDR3 comprises 18 residues. The germline V gene encodes CDR1 LNHDA and CDR2 SQIVND (reference sequence). This CDR3 is CASSIGSGYRKGRVEQYF. For the CDR3, the DNA is TGTGCCAGTAGTATAGGGTCAGGGTATCGCAAGGGCCGTGTGGAGCAGTACTTC.

V gene TRBV2 combines with J gene TRBJ2-7, with unresolved D. V was trimmed by 11 bases and J by 5 bases, leaving 16 bases between them. This CDR3 region has 12 residues. The germline gives CDR1 SNHLY, CDR2 FYNNEI. The CDR3 nucleotides are TGTGCCGGTGAAAGTTTGGCCAACGAGCAGTACTTC. Translated, it gives CAGESLANEQYF.

This chain links TRBV18 with TRBJ2-4; D is ambiguous. V was trimmed by 3 bases and J by 0 bases, leaving 6 bases between them. The CDR3 length is 14 residues. Germline CDR1 KGHSH, CDR2 LQKENI. The CDR3 nucleotides read TGTGCCAGCTCACCCTATGAAGCCAAAAACATTCAGTACTTC. It codes for CASSPYEAKNIQYF.

This clone occurred once. The CDR3 DNA follows: TGTGCCAGCAGCCCAAGACAGGGCGTCGGGGAGCTGTTTTTT. It is translated as CASSPRQGVGELFF. The rearrangement uses TRBV7-9 and TRBJ2-2; TRBD1 matches 7 bases. Germline CDR1 and CDR2: SEHNR and FQNEAQ (reference sequence). Germline trimming cut 5 bases from V and 7 bases from J; bases unmatched to any gene: 7. The CDR3 contains 14 residues.

This clone was counted between two and nine times. The J gene is TRBJ1-1, the V gene TRBV19; 9 bases are shared with TRBD1. Per germline, CDR1 LNHDA and CDR2 SQIVND (reference sequence). This CDR3 contains 14 residues. Unmatched junction bases numbered 0, after V lost 1 base and J lost 3 bases. The CDR3 DNA reads TGTGCCAGTAGTATAGGGACAGGGGACACTGAAGCTTTCTTT. Protein sequence: CASSIGTGDTEAFF.

Note on this clone: A read error may produce the germline difference seen at one junction end. This chain joins TRBV7-9 and TRBJ1-1; D may be TRBD1 (6 bases). Germline-derived CDR1 and CDR2 are SEHNR and FQNEAQ (reference sequence). There are 15 residues in the CDR3. CDR3 sequence reads: CSSSLDPGVNTEAFF. Written as DNA, the CDR3 is TGTTCCAGCAGCTTAGATCCAGGGGTGAACACTGAAGCTTTCTTT.

The table lists this clone with a few counts. CDR3 protein: CASSYTPGVGYGYTF. For the CDR3, the DNA is TGCGCCAGCAGCTACACCCCCGGGGTAGGCTATGGCTACACCTTC. The chain couples TRBV5-1 to TRBJ1-2; no firm D call. The germline V gene has CDR1 SGHRS and CDR2 YFSETQ. Between the trimmed V and J ends, which lost 3 bases and 4 bases, there was a span of 16 bases. The CDR3 sequence is 15 residues long. The full variable domain, with the rest looked up from reference TRBV5-1 and TRBJ1-2, is KAGVTQTPRYLIKTRGQQVTLSCSPISGHRSVSWYQQTPGQGLQFLFEYFSETQRNKGNFPGRFSGRQFSNSRSEMNVSTLELGDSALYLCASSYTPGVGYGYTFGSGTRLTVV.

This clone has a handful of counts. The rearrangement links TRBV6-5 to TRBJ2-3, with D tentatively TRBD1 (5 bases). The V end was cut by 4 bases, the J end by 0 bases, with 8 bases between. Germline CDR1 reads MNHEY; CDR2 reads SVGAGI. This CDR3 is 14 amino acids long. CDR3 in amino acids: CASSLQASTDTQYF. The CDR3 region has the DNA TGTGCCAGCAGTTTACAGGCCAGCACAGATACGCAGTATTTT.

V and J are TRBV30 and TRBJ2-3, with TRBD2 identical over 11 bases. V shed 5 bases, J shed 3 bases, and the junction held 7 bases outside the gene matches. This CDR3 has 15 amino acids. Germline assignment: CDR1 GTSNPN and CDR2 SVGIG (reference sequence). The CDR3 loop is CAWSPGLAGTDTQYF. The CDR3 coding sequence is TGTGCCTGGTCCCCAGGACTAGCGGGTACAGATACGCAGTATTTT.

V and J are TRBV4-1 and TRBJ2-6; D uncertain. Germline V lookup: CDR1 MGHRA, CDR2 YSYEKL. This CDR3 comprises 19 residues. V was trimmed by 2 bases and J by 1 base, leaving 18 bases between them. For the CDR3, the DNA is TGCGCCAGCAGCCAACCCCGGTTGTCCCCCAGGTCTGGGGCCAACGTCCTGACTTTC. As protein: CASSQPRLSPRSGANVLTF.

The V and J genes are TRBV7-9 and TRBJ1-5, with a possible D match to TRBD1 (6 bases). Trimming stripped 1 base from V and 7 bases from J, with 17 bases between. Germline-derived CDR1 and CDR2 are SEHNR and FQNEAQ (reference sequence). This CDR3 is 16 amino acids long. CDR3 DNA: TGTGCCAGCAGCTTAGGTTACAGGGATTCGGGACAGCCCCAGCATTTT. It translates to CASSLGYRDSGQPQHF.

The chain uses TRBV11-2 and TRBJ2-5; TRBD2 aligns across 9 bases. With V trimmed by 2 bases and J by 0 bases, 4 bases remained unmatched. This CDR3 has 16 amino acids. Germline CDR1 SGHAT, CDR2 FQNNGV. Here the CDR3 DNA reads TGTGCCAGCAGCTTAAGGGCGGGGGGGAACCAAGAGACCCAGTACTTC. This encodes CASSLRAGGNQETQYF.

The chain carries TRBV7-9 and TRBJ1-4; D is ambiguous. Germline V gene data show CDR1 as SEHNR and CDR2 as FQNEAQ (reference sequence). V was clipped by 1 base and J by 4 bases, with 10 bases between them. The CDR3 loop spans 15 amino acids. This CDR3 is CASSLGGQINEKLFF. The CDR3 nucleotides read TGTGCCAGCAGCTTAGGTGGGCAGATTAATGAAAAACTGTTTTTT. Based on the CDR3 plus reference TRBV7-9 and TRBJ1-4, the full variable domain is DTGVSQNPRHKITKRGQNVTFRCDPISEHNRLYWYRQTLGQGPEFLTYFQNEAQLEKSRLLSDRFSAERPKGSFSTLEIQRTEQGDSAMYLCASSLGGQINEKLFFGSGTQLSVL.

The V gene is TRBV10-1, the J gene TRBJ2-5; D is unresolved. CDR3 length equals 12 residues. CDR1 is WNHNN, CDR2 SYGVQD, per germline (reference sequence). V was shortened by 3 bases and J by 2 bases, with 4 bases between the two germline ends. CDR3: CASSDYQETQYF. CDR3 nucleotides: TGCGCCAGCAGTGACTATCAAGAGACCCAGTACTTC.

Details on this clone: The same CDR3 also results from other DNA sequences found in this sample. The V gene is TRBV7-3, the J gene TRBJ2-1; 9 bases are a match to TRBD2. V trimming: 3 bases; J trimming: 4 bases; junction bases outside the gene matches: 4. CDR1 and CDR2 (germline): SGHTA, FQGTGA. The CDR3 runs to 15 residues. This CDR3 is CASSLSGGPYNEQFF. The CDR3 region has the DNA TGTGCCAGCAGCTTGAGCGGGGGGCCTTACAATGAGCAGTTCTTC.